Below, 27 T cell receptor beta chains from the same sample are listed, as sequenced in a study of blood T cell repertoires in COVID-19 (dated by TCRdb to about 2020). Library prep was done by the immunoSEQ multiplex PCR assay. What TCRdb holds here is the immuneACCESS table cut down to in-frame rearrangements. Part of the clones is not present; checked against another copy, under half of the missing clones reflect an unresolved V gene, and the others are unexplained. This sample holds 140,000 to 150,000 clones; roughly 76% were observed only once. The ten largest make up roughly 8.3% of the sample. Sequencing was performed on peripheral blood. The source of these receptors is a human donor with acute or convalescent COVID-19. The donor label of this sample is uncertain.

This clone has a count of ten or more. The chain is built from TRBV19 and TRBJ2-5; TRBD1 might be the D (5 bases). V lost 4 bases to trimming and J lost 3 bases, with 24 bases between them. This CDR3 has 18 residues. Germline assignment: CDR1 LNHDA and CDR2 SQIVND (reference sequence). The CDR3 bases are TGTGCCAGTAGTAGGCAGGGTATCTTTGGTGAGGTGAAAGAGACCCAGTACTTC. It specifies CASSRQGIFGEVKETQYF.

V usage is TRBV27 and J usage is TRBJ1-1, with D uncertain. The CDR3 contains 13 residues. V was clipped by 5 bases and J by 11 bases, with 18 bases between them. Germline V gene lookup returns CDR1 MNHEY and CDR2 SMNVEV (reference sequence). CDR3 DNA: TGTGCCAGCAGTCCCCACGGTGTAGCCCGGGCTTTCTTT. It is translated as CASSPHGVARAFF.

The rearrangement joins TRBV24-1 to TRBJ1-2; TRBD1 matches 7 bases. This CDR3 comprises 15 residues. The germline V gene has CDR1 KGHDR and CDR2 SFDVKD. J was trimmed by 4 bases and V by 4 bases; bases with no gene match: 8. CDR3 DNA sequence: TGTGCCACCAGTGAGGAAACAGGGGAAGGCTATGGCTACACCTTC. Protein product: CATSEETGEGYGYTF.

The chain combines TRBV11-2 with TRBJ2-7, with a possible D match to TRBD1 (6 bases). V gave up 0 bases and J gave up 0 bases, with 9 bases separating them. The CDR3 has 15 amino acids. CDR1 and CDR2 from the germline V gene are SGHAT and FQNNGV. CDR3 amino acids: CASSLEQGLSYEQYF. DNA of the CDR3: TGTGCCAGCAGCTTAGAACAGGGCCTCTCCTACGAGCAGTACTTC.

This sequence joins TRBV3-1 (or the pseudogene TRBV3-2) and TRBJ2-7, with D perhaps matching TRBD1 (5 bases). V lost 4 bases and J 2 bases, leaving 12 bases between the germline ends. The germline CDR1 and CDR2 sequences are LGHDT and YNNKEL (reference sequence). The CDR3 runs to 14 residues. The chain's CDR3 is CASSRGPRPYEQYF. DNA for the CDR3: TGTGCCAGCAGCCGGGGCCCTAGGCCCTACGAGCAGTACTTC.

The rearrangement links TRBV4-2 to TRBJ2-2; no firm D call. V was shortened by 0 bases and J by 1 base, with 6 bases between the two germline ends. The CDR3 consists of 15 residues. Germline CDR1 LGHNA, CDR2 YNFKEQ. CDR3 sequence reads: CASSQDPLNTGELFF. DNA of the CDR3: TGTGCCAGCAGCCAAGATCCCCTGAACACCGGGGAGCTGTTTTTT.

The rearrangement uses TRBV24-1 and TRBJ2-2, with 8 bases matching TRBD1. Germline loops: CDR1 KGHDR, CDR2 SFDVKD. The CDR3 is 14 residues long. After removal of 6 bases from V and 3 bases from J, the junction contained 2 bases not matched to a gene. CDR3 sequence reads: CATSPGQDTGELFF. CDR3 DNA sequence: TGTGCCACCAGTCCGGGACAGGACACCGGGGAGCTGTTTTTT.

The chain has TRBV7-8 and TRBJ1-2, with 7 bases fitting TRBD1. The CDR3 length is 16 residues. V shed 1 base and J 4 bases; nucleotides not matched to a gene: 9. Germline CDR1 reads SGHVS; CDR2 reads FQNEAQ. The CDR3 region has the DNA TGTGCCAGCAGCTTAGGAGGGGGACAGAGTCCCTATGGCTACACCTTC. Its translation is CASSLGGGQSPYGYTF.

The rearrangement uses TRBV29-1 and TRBJ2-2; TRBD2 might be the D (6 bases). This CDR3 spans 15 amino acids. Germline CDR1 reads SQVTM; CDR2 reads ANQGSEA. The V gene lost 6 bases and the J gene lost 5 bases, with 19 bases spanning the gap. The CDR3 protein is CSVLFRDFFTGELFF. Here the CDR3 DNA reads TGCAGCGTCCTTTTCCGGGACTTCTTTACCGGGGAGCTGTTTTTT.

V gene TRBV7-2 combines with J gene TRBJ2-5; 9 nucleotides agree with TRBD2. With 5 bases clipped from V and 2 bases from J, the junction kept 6 bases outside the gene matches. Germline-derived CDR1 and CDR2 are SGHTA and FQGNSA. This CDR3 spans 15 amino acids. As DNA, the CDR3 is TGTGCCAGCAGCCCGAAGCTAGCGGGGCAAGAGACCCAGTACTTC. Encoded protein: CASSPKLAGQETQYF. Supplemented by reference TRBV7-2 and TRBJ2-5, the full variable domain reads GAGVSQSPSNKVTEKGKDVELRCDPISGHTALYWYRQSLGQGLEFLIYFQGNSAPDKSGLPSDRFSAERTGGSVSTLTIQRTQQEDSAVYLCASSPKLAGQETQYFGPGTRLLVL.

The chain joins TRBV9 to TRBJ2-5, with 11 bases matching TRBD2. CDR1 is SGDLS and CDR2 is YYNGEE in the germline V gene. This CDR3 comprises 18 residues. The V and J ends lost 0 bases and 3 bases, in that order; junction bases with no gene match: 10. Here the CDR3 DNA reads TGTGCCAGCAGCGTAGATGGATGGAGTAGCGGGGGGGAAGAGACCCAGTACTTC. The encoded protein is CASSVDGWSSGGEETQYF.

As concerns this clone: This specimen includes other DNA sequences encoding the same CDR3. V usage is TRBV12-3 or TRBV12-4 and J usage is TRBJ1-1; D gene unclear. V was trimmed by 5 bases and J by 0 bases, leaving 4 bases between them. CDR3 length equals 12 residues. The CDR3 region is CASSLMNTEAFF. The DNA of the CDR3 is TGTGCCAGCAGTCTAATGAACACTGAAGCTTTCTTT.

This clone appeared a single time. The gene calls are TRBV14 and TRBJ2-1; 11 bases map to TRBD2. Trimming took 6 bases from V and 9 from J; bases not matched to a gene: 10. This CDR3 is built from 15 residues. Germline V gives CDR1 SGHDN, CDR2 FVKESK. The CDR3 protein is CASSLLAGVGGEQFF. In DNA, the CDR3 is TGTGCCAGCAGTCTACTAGCGGGGGTTGGGGGTGAGCAGTTCTTC.

The genes are TRBV6-5 and TRBJ1-1; D is perhaps TRBD1 (6 bases). The CDR3 is 15 residues long. V was clipped by 4 bases and J by 1 base, with 13 bases between them. In germline, CDR1 is MNHEY, CDR2 SVGAGI. The CDR3 DNA sequence: TGTGCCAGCAGTTGGGGAGGGGGGGCGAACACTGAAGCTTTCTTT. This gives the protein CASSWGGGANTEAFF.

The chain links TRBV5-1 to TRBJ2-3; perhaps TRBD2 as D (6 bases). With 4 bases removed from V and 0 bases from J, the gap between germline ends came to 15 bases. CDR1 SGHRS and CDR2 YFSETQ come from the germline V gene. This CDR3 contains 16 residues. The DNA of the CDR3 is TGCGCCAGCAGCCCCCGGGGGTGGGCTAGCACAGATACGCAGTATTTT. Residues: CASSPRGWASTDTQYF. The complete variable domain, with remaining parts taken from reference TRBV5-1 and TRBJ2-3, reads KAGVTQTPRYLIKTRGQQVTLSCSPISGHRSVSWYQQTPGQGLQFLFEYFSETQRNKGNFPGRFSGRQFSNSRSEMNVSTLELGDSALYLCASSPRGWASTDTQYFGPGTRLTVL.

The chain employs TRBV12-2 and TRBJ1-1. TRBV12-2 is reported as a pseudogene. The length of the CDR3 is 14 residues. This CDR3 is CASRLAGGTTEAFF. CDR3 DNA sequence: TGTGCAAGTCGCTTGGCCGGGGGGACAACTGAAGCTTTCTTT.

The CDR3 DNA reads TGTGCCAGCAGCGCCCTAGCGGGGGGTAGGGAGACCCAGTACTTC. Its protein product is CASSALAGGRETQYF. The rearrangement uses TRBV9 and TRBJ2-5, with 11 bases lining up with TRBD2. The CDR3 sequence is 15 residues long. The V segment lost 3 bases and the J segment 5 bases; nucleotides outside the gene matches: 6. Per germline, CDR1 SGDLS and CDR2 YYNGEE. The variable domain in full, completed from reference TRBV9 and TRBJ2-5, reads DSGVTQTPKHLITATGQRVTLRCSPRSGDLSVYWYQQSLDQGLQFLIQYYNGEERAKGNILERFSAQQFPDLHSELNLSSLELGDSALYFCASSALAGGRETQYFGPGTRLLVL.

V gene TRBV2 combines with J gene TRBJ1-1, with 9 positions matching TRBD1. Germline loops: CDR1 SNHLY, CDR2 FYNNEI. The CDR3 is made up of 17 amino acids. Trimming cost V 0 bases and J 1 base; bases outside gene matches: 6. This CDR3 is CASSEAQGTGRNTEAFF. The CDR3 DNA reads TGTGCCAGCAGTGAAGCGCAGGGGACAGGGAGGAACACTGAAGCTTTCTTT.

This chain joins TRBV6-5 and TRBJ2-7; tentative D call: TRBD1 (5 bases). CDR1 and CDR2 from the germline V gene are MNHEY and SVGAGI. Trimming took off 6 bases at V and 0 bases at J, with 9 bases between the two ends. The CDR3 has 13 amino acids. For the CDR3, the DNA is TGTGCCAGCAGCTACGACAGCTCCTACGAGCAGTACTTC. Amino acids: CASSYDSSYEQYF.

CDR3: CASRPVYGYTF. The CDR3 DNA reads as TGTGCCAGCAGGCCAGTCTATGGCTACACCTTC. The rearrangement links TRBV2 to TRBJ1-2; the D is unclear. CDR3 size: 11 residues. Germline values: CDR1 SNHLY, CDR2 FYNNEI. V was cut by 6 bases and J by 4 bases, with 6 bases left in between.

This clone is a singleton in its sample. V gene TRBV6-2 or TRBV6-3 combines with J gene TRBJ1-5; maybe TRBD1 (6 bases). In germline, CDR1 is MNHEY, CDR2 SVGEGT. The CDR3 is 14 amino acids. V was shortened by 7 bases and J by 7 bases, with 17 bases between the two germline ends. The CDR3 DNA follows: TGTGCCAGCACCCCAGGAGGGGGAGGGCAGCCCCAGCATTTT. It specifies CASTPGGGGQPQHF.

The chain employs TRBV3-1 (or the pseudogene TRBV3-2) and TRBJ2-3; 13 positions agree with TRBD2. Germline-derived CDR1 and CDR2 are LGHDT and YNNKEL (reference sequence). The CDR3 has 16 residues. J gave up 4 bases and V 4 bases, and 5 bases lay outside the gene matches. The CDR3 nucleotides read TGTGCCAGCAGCCCCCTTACTAGCGGGGGGGCAGATACGCAGTATTTT. Its translation is CASSPLTSGGADTQYF.

The V and J genes are TRBV7-2 and TRBJ1-5, with D perhaps TRBD1 (6 bases). The CDR3 is made up of 13 amino acids. Per germline, CDR1 SGHTA and CDR2 FQGNSA. Trimming left V 5 bases short and J 2 bases short, with 7 bases between. The CDR3 loop is CASSRQGNQPQHF. The CDR3 nucleotides are TGTGCCAGCAGCCGACAGGGCAATCAGCCCCAGCATTTT.

The rearrangement uses TRBV2 and TRBJ2-5; 13 bases align to TRBD2. Germline-derived CDR1 and CDR2 are SNHLY and FYNNEI. The V gene end was trimmed by 6 bases and the J gene end by 5 bases; junction bases not matched to a gene: 6. The CDR3 is 15 amino acids. The CDR3 DNA sequence: TGTGCCAGCAGCGTTACTAGCGGGGGGGTGGAGACCCAGTACTTC. This codes for CASSVTSGGVETQYF.

This chain connects TRBV5-4 to TRBJ2-7; D is perhaps TRBD1 (5 bases). The germline gives CDR1 SGHNT, CDR2 YYREEE (reference sequence). V shed 0 bases and J shed 2 bases, with 9 bases lying between them. The CDR3 has 14 residues. The DNA for the CDR3 is TGTGCCAGCAGCTTGGCCCCAGGGCCCTACGAGCAGTACTTC. Encoded protein: CASSLAPGPYEQYF.

This clone was picked up a small number of times. The same CDR3 is also encoded by other DNA sequences in this sample. J is TRBJ1-1 and V is TRBV5-4; TRBD1 matches 7 bases. There are 14 residues in the CDR3. V was clipped by 0 bases and J by 3 bases; unmatched bases: 2. Looked up from germline, CDR1 is SGHNT and CDR2 is YYREEE (reference sequence). CDR3 DNA sequence: TGTGCCAGCAGCTTGGACAGGGGATACACTGAAGCTTTCTTT. Its protein product is CASSLDRGYTEAFF.

The J gene is TRBJ1-2, the V gene TRBV9, with TRBD1 identical over 8 bases. J was trimmed by 8 bases and V by 4 bases; bases with no gene match: 19. Germline V gene sequence: CDR1 SGDLS, CDR2 YYNGEE. The CDR3 has 17 amino acids. CDR3 amino acids: CASSPHPSDRGLGGYTF. The CDR3 DNA follows: TGTGCCAGCAGCCCTCATCCTTCTGACAGGGGATTGGGAGGCTACACCTTC.